A selection of T cell receptor beta chains follows, all from one sample in a study of cytomegalovirus exposure and HLA in healthy donors. Assay used: immunoSEQ multiplex PCR; TCRdb lists only in-frame clones, some missing. The table records around 85,000 clones, approximately 80% of them present only once. What was sequenced was PBMCs. These receptors came from a woman between 50 and 59 years old in good health and CMV-seropositive. The CDR3 runs from the conserved cysteine through the conserved F or W. A D gene is named only where the DNA matches it firmly. Part of the rows lack a size; the others show once, few, many or a class for expanded clones.

j_gene: TRBJ2-2
v_gene: TRBV19
d_gene: TRBD2
abundance: -
CDR3nt: TGTGCCAGTAGTCTGGGGACTAGCGGGGGACTTAACACCGGGGAGCTGTTTTTT
CDR3aa: CASSLGTSGGLNTGELFF

j_gene: TRBJ2-5
v_gene: TRBV5-1
d_gene: TRBD1
abundance: -
CDR3nt: TGCGCCAGCAGCTTGAGCTCGGGACAGTTTCAAGAGACCCAGTACTTC
CDR3aa: CASSLSSGQFQETQYF

j_gene: TRBJ2-2
v_gene: TRBV4-1
d_gene: TRBD1
abundance: -
CDR3nt: TGCGCCAGCAGCCAAGATAGGACAGGATGGAGCGCCGGGGAGCTGTTTTTT
CDR3aa: CASSQDRTGWSAGELFF

j_gene: TRBJ2-7
v_gene: TRBV5-1
d_gene: TRBD1
abundance: -
CDR3nt: TGCGCCAGCACCGATTCCCCCGGGACAGGGGGAGAGCAGTACTTC
CDR3aa: CASTDSPGTGGEQYF

j_gene: TRBJ1-2
v_gene: TRBV7-6
d_gene: -
abundance: -
CDR3nt: TGTGCCAGCAGCCAGGGAATCGATGGCTACACCTTC
CDR3aa: CASSQGIDGYTF

j_gene: TRBJ2-7
v_gene: TRBV5-1
d_gene: TRBD1
abundance: -
CDR3nt: TGCGCCAGCAGCACAGGGACAGGGAGGGAGCAGTACTTC
CDR3aa: CASSTGTGREQYF

j_gene: TRBJ1-4
v_gene: TRBV4-1
d_gene: -
abundance: -
CDR3nt: TGCGCCAGCAGCCTTGGGGGCGAAGGGGAAAAACTGTTTTTT
CDR3aa: CASSLGGEGEKLFF

j_gene: TRBJ1-5
v_gene: TRBV18
d_gene: TRBD1
abundance: few
CDR3nt: TGTGCCAGCTCACCAAAGACAGGGGGGGTCAATCAGCCCCAGCATTTT
CDR3aa: CASSPKTGGVNQPQHF

j_gene: TRBJ1-2
v_gene: TRBV6-1
d_gene: -
abundance: -
CDR3nt: TGTGCCAGTCACTTCTCGGGGAGCGGCTACACCTTC
CDR3aa: CASHFSGSGYTF

j_gene: TRBJ2-5
v_gene: TRBV7-9
d_gene: -
abundance: -
CDR3nt: TGTGCCAGCAGCTTCGGAGAGACCCAGTACTTC
CDR3aa: CASSFGETQYF

j_gene: TRBJ1-3
v_gene: TRBV12-5
d_gene: -
abundance: -
CDR3nt: TGTGCTAGTGGTTTGGAGCAGGGGAGAGGAAACACCATATATTTT
CDR3aa: CASGLEQGRGNTIYF